This T cell receptor (beta chain) was retrieved from a study of T cells in Graves' hyperthyroidism and ophthalmopathy. From RNA transcripts, TCR beta CDR3 regions were amplified. The primer set for the first-round RT-PCR of the TCR CDR3 was HTBI. In TCRdb, the multiplex PCR reads were re-called with MiXCR into one record per CDR3 protein. The sample contains about 400,000 distinct CDR3 sequences, over 13% of which appear only once. After removal of 5 bases from V and 2 bases from J, the junction contained 12 bases not matched to a gene. CDR3 length equals 17 residues. From germline, CDR1 is MNHNS and CDR2 SASEGT. At least ten counts were recorded for this clonotype.

Material for sequencing was blood. The receptor was derived from a man aged 50 to 60 with Graves' ophthalmopathy. The chain recombines TRBV6-1 with TRBJ2-3; 8 nucleotides align to TRBD2. CDR3 DNA sequence: TGTGCCAGCAGTCTTCACACCCGGGGGGGACCCACAGATACGCAGTATTTT. Encoded protein: CASSLHTRGGPTDTQYF.